This entry lists 12 T cell receptor beta chains sequenced from one sample in a study of PD-1 blockade in classical Hodgkin lymphoma. Generated by immunoSEQ multiplex PCR, the TCRdb table keeps only in-frame clones and is missing some. The top ten clones hold about 24% of a sample with about 18,000 clones, over 75% of them seen once. Each patient experienced a relapse that followed autologous stem cell transplantation, and brentuximab vedotin exposure varied. This sample comprised peripheral blood mononuclear cells (PBMCs), obtained at baseline. The receptors derive from a human donor with classical Hodgkin lymphoma.

The chain couples TRBV15 to TRBJ2-7; D is unresolved. Germline values: CDR1 LNHNV, CDR2 YYDKDF (reference sequence). With 0 bases removed from V and 2 bases from J, the gap between germline ends came to 8 bases. The CDR3 totals 14 residues. For the CDR3, the DNA is TGTGCCACCAGCAGAGATAAAGGGACCTACGAGCAGTACTTC. Amino acids: CATSRDKGTYEQYF.

This clone showed up just once. The chain carries TRBV30 and TRBJ2-7; 8 positions match TRBD1. Germline V gives CDR1 GTSNPN, CDR2 SVGIG (reference sequence). The CDR3 is 15 residues long. V trimming: 1 base; J trimming: 6 bases; junction bases outside the gene matches: 11. The CDR3 protein is CAWSAGTGRTREQYF. The CDR3, as DNA: TGTGCCTGGAGTGCCGGGACAGGTAGGACTCGCGAGCAGTACTTC.

The chain combines TRBV29-1 with TRBJ2-7; TRBD1 aligns across 7 bases. V dropped 6 bases and J dropped 0; count of bases not matched to a gene: 8. Germline loops: CDR1 SQVTM, CDR2 ANQGSEA. This CDR3 region has 14 residues. The CDR3 region is CSVGNGQASYEQYF. The CDR3 nucleotides are TGCAGCGTGGGGAACGGACAGGCCTCCTACGAGCAGTACTTC.

The sample holds one count of this clone. CDR3 loop: CASSGNSDSGISYNEQFF. CDR3 nucleotide sequence: TGTGCCAGCAGCGGAAATAGCGATAGCGGCATCTCCTACAATGAGCAGTTCTTC. The chain has TRBV5-6 and TRBJ2-1; TRBD2 might be the D (6 bases). V lost 4 bases and J lost 0, with 20 bases in between. The CDR3 is 18 amino acids. Germline values: CDR1 SGHDT, CDR2 YYEEEE.

The J gene is TRBJ2-1, the V gene TRBV15; a weak D match, TRBD1 (6 bases). Trimming left V 1 base short and J 3 bases short, with 10 bases between. CDR1 is LNHNV, CDR2 YYDKDF, per germline (reference sequence). This CDR3 is 15 amino acids long. The CDR3 DNA sequence: TGTGCCACCAGCAGAGTGGTGGACAGCTACAATGAGCAGTTCTTC. Residues: CATSRVVDSYNEQFF.

The chain combines TRBV28 with TRBJ2-4; 7 bases match TRBD1. Trimming removed 2 bases from V and 7 bases from J; junction bases left unmatched: 11. This CDR3 has 16 residues. Germline CDR1 is MDHEN and CDR2 is SYDVKM. DNA for the CDR3: TGTGCCAGCAGTTTAGATGAGGGGGCCGGGTTGAACATTCAGTACTTC. It translates to CASSLDEGAGLNIQYF. The full variable domain, rest sourced from reference TRBV28 and TRBJ2-4, is DVKVTQSSRYLVKRTGEKVFLECVQDMDHENMFWYRQDPGLGLRLIYFSYDVKMKEKGDIPEGYSVSREKKERFSLILESASTNQTSMYLCASSLDEGAGLNIQYFGAGTRLSVL.

The V and J genes are TRBV11-3 and TRBJ1-1, with TRBD1 matching over 7 bases. Germline V gene sequence: CDR1 SGHNT, CDR2 YENEEA. The CDR3 sequence is 13 residues long. The V gene end was trimmed by 5 bases and the J gene end by 3 bases; junction bases not matched to a gene: 3. In nucleotides, the CDR3 is TGTGCCAGCAGCCGTACAGGGGACACTGAAGCTTTCTTT. This sequence encodes CASSRTGDTEAFF.

This clone turned up a few times. Here the CDR3 reads CAWDRQGTYEQYF. The CDR3 DNA follows: TGTGCCTGGGACAGACAGGGAACTTACGAGCAGTACTTC. The chain combines TRBV30 with TRBJ2-7; 7 positions match TRBD1. Germline lookup yields CDR1 GTSNPN and CDR2 SVGIG (reference sequence). After removal of 5 bases from V and 4 bases from J, the junction contained 8 bases not matched to a gene. The CDR3 spans 13 residues.

This sequence joins TRBV5-6 and TRBJ2-7; the match to TRBD2 covers 8 bases. Trimming took 5 bases from V and 3 from J; bases not matched to a gene: 7. CDR1 SGHDT and CDR2 YYEEEE come from the germline V gene. The CDR3 contains 14 residues. This CDR3 reads CASRGAGAGYEQYF. In nucleotides, the CDR3 is TGTGCCAGCAGGGGAGCGGGAGCAGGCTACGAGCAGTACTTC.

The chain links TRBV6-4 to TRBJ2-3, with D possibly being TRBD2 (6 bases). The V and J ends lost 4 bases and 1 base respectively, with 6 bases between them. Germline V gives CDR1 MRHNA, CDR2 SNTAGT. The CDR3 sequence is 13 residues long. In DNA, the CDR3 is TGTGCCAGCAGTGGGGAGGGCACAGATACGCAGTATTTT. Amino acids: CASSGEGTDTQYF.

J is TRBJ1-1 and V is TRBV6-5, with D tentatively TRBD1 (5 bases). Trimming stripped 7 bases from V and 8 bases from J, with 11 bases between. In germline, CDR1 is MNHEY, CDR2 SVGAGI. The CDR3 sequence is 11 residues long. The CDR3 DNA is TGTGCCAGCACTCCAGGGACCGAAGCTTTCTTT. It codes for CASTPGTEAFF.

The chain couples TRBV7-9 to TRBJ1-1; D perhaps matches TRBD1 (5 bases). The V end lost 1 base, the J end lost 4 bases, and 10 bases lay between the germline ends. This CDR3 region has 14 residues. Germline CDR1 and CDR2: SEHNR and FQNEAQ (reference sequence). CDR3 in DNA: TGTGCCAGCAGCTTAGTTAAGGGGATCACTGAAGCTTTCTTT. This encodes CASSLVKGITEAFF.